This TCR beta chain was identified in a study of blood T cell repertoires in COVID-19. Study as a whole: COVID-19 samples from acute and convalescent phases originated in the United States, Italy and Spain.

Profiled with immunoSEQ multiplex PCR; TCRdb holds only in-frame clones, not every one. Of about 170,000 clones detected, more than 75% appear once; the ten largest clones hold around 2.1%. The CDR3 length is 18 residues. Looked up from germline, CDR1 is LNHDA and CDR2 is SQIVND (reference sequence). Trimming pared 2 bases from V and 0 bases from J, leaving 17 bases between. Input material: peripheral blood. The receptor was derived from a man over 45 who had recovered from COVID-19. The chain combines TRBV19 with TRBJ1-3; D remains unclear. CDR3 sequence (DNA): TGTGCCAGTAGTATACGGGTTCCTTTGCCCAACTCTGGAAACACCATATATTTT. The encoded protein is CASSIRVPLPNSGNTIYF.